This T cell receptor beta chain derives from a study of STAT3 mutations in large granular lymphocyte leukemia. Study-wide results and limits: At least one immunodominant TCR beta clonotype appeared in every T-cell large granular lymphocyte leukemia patient.

On this clone itself: Antigen specificity is unknown.

With 3 bases removed from V and 13 bases from J, the gap between germline ends came to 7 bases. CDR3 length: 10 residues. The germline gives CDR1 DFQATT, CDR2 SNEGSKA (reference sequence). Sequencing used immunoSEQ multiplex PCR; TCRdb keeps in-frame clones, though not all of them. The table has 30,000 to 45,000 clones, 70% to 90% seen once. The source of this sequence is a human donor with T large granular lymphocyte leukemia. Some clones in this sample may be carry-over from other donors' samples. The V call is TRBV20-1, the J call TRBJ1-6; D not resolved. Material for sequencing was PBMCs. The CDR3 reads CSASGSPLHF. The CDR3 DNA reads as TGCAGTGCTAGTGGGTCCCCCCTCCACTTT.